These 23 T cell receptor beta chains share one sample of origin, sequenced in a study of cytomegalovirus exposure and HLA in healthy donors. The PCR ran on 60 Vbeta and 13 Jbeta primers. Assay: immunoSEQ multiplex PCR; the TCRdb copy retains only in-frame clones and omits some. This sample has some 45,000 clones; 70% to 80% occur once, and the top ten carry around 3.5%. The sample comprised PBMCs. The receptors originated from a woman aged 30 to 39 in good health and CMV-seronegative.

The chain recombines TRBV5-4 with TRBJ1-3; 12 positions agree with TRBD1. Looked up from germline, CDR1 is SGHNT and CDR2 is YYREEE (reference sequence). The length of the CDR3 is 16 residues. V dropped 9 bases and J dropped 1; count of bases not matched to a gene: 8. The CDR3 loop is CATGTGGMDSGNTIYF. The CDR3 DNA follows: TGTGCCACCGGGACAGGGGGCATGGATTCTGGAAACACCATATATTTT.

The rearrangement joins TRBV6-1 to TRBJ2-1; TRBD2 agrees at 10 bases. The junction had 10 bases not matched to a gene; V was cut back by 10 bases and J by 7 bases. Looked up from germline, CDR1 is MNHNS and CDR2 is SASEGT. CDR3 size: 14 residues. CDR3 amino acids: CATLERGGWNEQFF. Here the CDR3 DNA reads TGTGCCACCCTCGAGCGGGGGGGCTGGAATGAGCAGTTCTTC.

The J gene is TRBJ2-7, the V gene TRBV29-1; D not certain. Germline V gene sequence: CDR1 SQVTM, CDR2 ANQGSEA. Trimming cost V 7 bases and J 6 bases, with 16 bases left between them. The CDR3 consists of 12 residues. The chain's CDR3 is CSAPGPSGEQYF. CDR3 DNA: TGCAGCGCCCCCGGCCCTTCGGGCGAGCAGTACTTC.

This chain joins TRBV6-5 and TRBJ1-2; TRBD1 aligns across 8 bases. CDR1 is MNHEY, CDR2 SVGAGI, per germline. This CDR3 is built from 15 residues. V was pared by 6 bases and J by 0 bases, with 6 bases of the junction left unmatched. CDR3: CASSRTGSTNYGYTF. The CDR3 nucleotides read TGTGCCAGCAGCCGGACAGGGTCGACTAACTATGGCTACACCTTC.

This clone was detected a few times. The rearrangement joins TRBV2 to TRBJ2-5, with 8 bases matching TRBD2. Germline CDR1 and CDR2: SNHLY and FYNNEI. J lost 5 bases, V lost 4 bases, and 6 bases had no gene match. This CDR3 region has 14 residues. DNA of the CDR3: TGTGCCAGCAGTGTGGGACTAGAGAGTGAGACCCAGTACTTC. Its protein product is CASSVGLESETQYF.

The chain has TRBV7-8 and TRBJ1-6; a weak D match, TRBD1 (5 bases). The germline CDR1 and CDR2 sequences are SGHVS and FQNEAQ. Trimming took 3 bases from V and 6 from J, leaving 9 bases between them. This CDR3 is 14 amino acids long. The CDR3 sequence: CASSLWDSNSPLHF. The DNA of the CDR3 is TGTGCCAGCAGCTTGTGGGACTCTAATTCACCCCTCCACTTT. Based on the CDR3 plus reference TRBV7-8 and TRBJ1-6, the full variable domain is GAGVSQSPRYKVAKRGQDVALRCDPISGHVSLFWYQQALGQGPEFLTYFQNEAQLDKSGLPSDRFFAERPEGSVSTLKIQRTQQEDSAVYLCASSLWDSNSPLHFGNGTRLTVT.

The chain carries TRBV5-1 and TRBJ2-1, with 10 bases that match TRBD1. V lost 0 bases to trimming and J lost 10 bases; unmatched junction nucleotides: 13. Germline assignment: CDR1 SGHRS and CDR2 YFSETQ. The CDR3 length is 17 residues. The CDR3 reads CASSLAGGDRGFGEQFF. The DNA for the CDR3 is TGCGCCAGCAGCTTGGCCGGGGGGGACAGGGGATTTGGAGAGCAGTTCTTC. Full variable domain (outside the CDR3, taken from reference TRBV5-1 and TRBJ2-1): KAGVTQTPRYLIKTRGQQVTLSCSPISGHRSVSWYQQTPGQGLQFLFEYFSETQRNKGNFPGRFSGRQFSNSRSEMNVSTLELGDSALYLCASSLAGGDRGFGEQFFGPGTRLTVL.

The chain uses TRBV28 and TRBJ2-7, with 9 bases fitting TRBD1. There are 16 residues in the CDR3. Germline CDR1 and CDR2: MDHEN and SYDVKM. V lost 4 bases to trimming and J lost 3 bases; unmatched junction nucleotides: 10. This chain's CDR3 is CASSSGQGNLIYEQYF. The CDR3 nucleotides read TGTGCCAGCAGTTCCGGACAGGGGAATTTAATCTACGAGCAGTACTTC.

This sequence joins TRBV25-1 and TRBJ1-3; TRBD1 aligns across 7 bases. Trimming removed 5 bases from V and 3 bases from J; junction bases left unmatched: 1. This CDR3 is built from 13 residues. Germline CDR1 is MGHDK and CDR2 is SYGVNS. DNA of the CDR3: TGTGCCAGCAGTCAGGGGGTTGGAAACACCATATATTTT. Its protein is CASSQGVGNTIYF.

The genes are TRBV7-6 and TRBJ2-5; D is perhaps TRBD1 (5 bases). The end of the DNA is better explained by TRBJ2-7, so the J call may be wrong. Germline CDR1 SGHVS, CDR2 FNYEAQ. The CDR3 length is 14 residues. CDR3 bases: TGTGCCAGCAGCCTGGACCAGGGTCCCTACGAGCAGTACTTC. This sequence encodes CASSLDQGPYEQYF.

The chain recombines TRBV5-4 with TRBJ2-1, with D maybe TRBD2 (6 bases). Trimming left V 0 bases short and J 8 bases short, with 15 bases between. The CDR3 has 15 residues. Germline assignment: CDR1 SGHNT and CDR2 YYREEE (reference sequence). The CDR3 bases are TGTGCCAGCAGCTTGGATAGCGGCCTTGCGGATGAGCAGTTCTTC. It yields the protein CASSLDSGLADEQFF. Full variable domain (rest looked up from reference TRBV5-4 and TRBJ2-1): ETGVTQSPTHLIKTRGQQVTLRCSSQSGHNTVSWYQQALGQGPQFIFQYYREEENGRGNFPPRFSGLQFPNYSSELNVNALELDDSALYLCASSLDSGLADEQFFGPGTRLTVL.

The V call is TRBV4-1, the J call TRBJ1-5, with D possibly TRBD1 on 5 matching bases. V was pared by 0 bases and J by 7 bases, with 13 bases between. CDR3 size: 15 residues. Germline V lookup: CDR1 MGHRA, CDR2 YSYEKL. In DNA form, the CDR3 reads TGCGCCAGCAGCCAAGATGGAGCAGGGCTACAGCCCCAGCATTTT. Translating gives CASSQDGAGLQPQHF.

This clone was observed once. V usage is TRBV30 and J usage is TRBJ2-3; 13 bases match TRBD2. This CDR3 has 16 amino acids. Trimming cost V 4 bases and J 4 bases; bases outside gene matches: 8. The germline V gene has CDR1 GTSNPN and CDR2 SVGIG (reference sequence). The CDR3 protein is CAWTPQLAGGADTQYF. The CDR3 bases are TGTGCCTGGACTCCCCAACTAGCGGGAGGGGCAGATACGCAGTATTTT.

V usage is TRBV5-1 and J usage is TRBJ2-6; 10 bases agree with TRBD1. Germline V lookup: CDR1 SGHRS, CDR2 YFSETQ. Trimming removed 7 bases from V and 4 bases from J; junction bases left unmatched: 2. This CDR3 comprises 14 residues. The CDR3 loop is CASRQGAGANVLTF. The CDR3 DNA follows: TGCGCCAGCCGACAGGGGGCAGGGGCCAACGTCCTGACTTTC.

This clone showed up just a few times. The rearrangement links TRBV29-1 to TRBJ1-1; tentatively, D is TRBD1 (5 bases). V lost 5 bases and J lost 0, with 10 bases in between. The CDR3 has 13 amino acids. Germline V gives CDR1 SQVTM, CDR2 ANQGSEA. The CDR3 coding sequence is TGCAGCGTTCCAGGGAACATGAACACTGAAGCTTTCTTT. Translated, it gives CSVPGNMNTEAFF.

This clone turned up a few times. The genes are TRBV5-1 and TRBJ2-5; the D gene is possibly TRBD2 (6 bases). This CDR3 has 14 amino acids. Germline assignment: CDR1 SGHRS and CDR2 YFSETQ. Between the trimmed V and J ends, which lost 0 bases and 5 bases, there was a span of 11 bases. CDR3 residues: CASSLAEGRETQYF. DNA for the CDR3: TGCGCCAGCAGCTTGGCGGAGGGCCGGGAGACCCAGTACTTC.

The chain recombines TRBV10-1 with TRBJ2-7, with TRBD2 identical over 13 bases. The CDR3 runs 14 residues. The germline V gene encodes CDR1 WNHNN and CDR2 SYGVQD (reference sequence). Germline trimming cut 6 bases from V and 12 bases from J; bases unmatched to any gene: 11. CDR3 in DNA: TGCGCCAGCAGCGTGACTAGCGGGGGGCCAATGGGGTACTTC. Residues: CASSVTSGGPMGYF.

In nucleotides, the CDR3 is TGTGCCAGCAGTGAGGGGGACAGCACTGAAGCTTTCTTT. Protein product: CASSEGDSTEAFF. The chain couples TRBV6-6 to TRBJ1-1; 7 bases align to TRBD1. Trimming cost V 5 bases and J 4 bases; bases outside gene matches: 4. Germline V gives CDR1 MNHNY, CDR2 SVGAGI (reference sequence). This CDR3 has 13 amino acids.

In DNA form, the CDR3 reads TGCAGCCTCAGCCGGGACAAACAAGAGACCCAGTACTTC. Amino acids: CSLSRDKQETQYF. This chain uses TRBV29-1 with TRBJ2-5, with D possibly matching TRBD1 (6 bases). Germline V gene data show CDR1 as SQVTM and CDR2 as ANQGSEA. Trimming cost V 8 bases and J 2 bases, with 15 bases left between them. This CDR3 has 13 residues.

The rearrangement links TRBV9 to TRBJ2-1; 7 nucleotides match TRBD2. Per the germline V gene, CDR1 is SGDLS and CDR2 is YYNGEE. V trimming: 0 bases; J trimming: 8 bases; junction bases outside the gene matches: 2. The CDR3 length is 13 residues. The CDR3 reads CASSVGGRDEQFF. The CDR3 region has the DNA TGTGCCAGCAGCGTAGGGGGGAGGGATGAGCAGTTCTTC.

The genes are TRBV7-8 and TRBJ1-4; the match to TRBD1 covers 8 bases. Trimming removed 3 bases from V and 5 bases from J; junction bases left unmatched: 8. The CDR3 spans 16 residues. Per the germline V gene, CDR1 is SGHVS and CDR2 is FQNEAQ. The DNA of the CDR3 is TGTGCCAGCAGCTTCGAAAGGACAGGGACAAATGAAAAACTGTTTTTT. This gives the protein CASSFERTGTNEKLFF.

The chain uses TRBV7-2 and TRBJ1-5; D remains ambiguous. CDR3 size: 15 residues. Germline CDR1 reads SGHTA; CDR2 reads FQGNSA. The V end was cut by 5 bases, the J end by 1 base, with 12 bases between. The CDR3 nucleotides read TGTGCCAGCAGCCTCCAGACCGGGAGCAATCAGCCCCAGCATTTT. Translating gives CASSLQTGSNQPQHF.

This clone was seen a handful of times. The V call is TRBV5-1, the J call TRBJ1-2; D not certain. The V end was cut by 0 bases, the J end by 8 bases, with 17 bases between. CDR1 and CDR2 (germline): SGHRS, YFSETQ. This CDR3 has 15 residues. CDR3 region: CASSLAPGSAKGYTF. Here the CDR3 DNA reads TGCGCCAGCAGCTTGGCACCGGGTAGCGCCAAAGGCTACACCTTC.